The 17 T cell receptor beta chains below were found in one sample sequenced in a study of T cell repertoires in cytomegalovirus infection. For these TCRs, the target antigens are not known. Each CDR3 protein is one row after TCRdb ran MiXCR on the reads. Of under 90,000 distinct CDR3 sequences listed, around half are singletons. Here the sequenced sample was CD8+ T cells from cultured PBMCs, taken from culture after CMV antigen stimulation. Receptor source: a human donor in good health (CMV status not recorded). Some clones in this sample may be carry-over from other donors' samples.

The chain has TRBV2 and TRBJ1-4; D not resolved. V was clipped by 7 bases and J by 3 bases, with 6 bases between them. CDR3 length equals 12 residues. Germline V gene lookup returns CDR1 SNHLY and CDR2 FYNNEI. The CDR3 here is CASTLPNEKLFF. The CDR3 nucleotides read TGTGCCAGCACATTACCTAATGAAAAACTGTTTTTT.

The chain combines TRBV27 with TRBJ1-1, with D uncertain. The V gene lost 7 bases and the J gene lost 7 bases, with 16 bases spanning the gap. The CDR3 runs to 13 residues. Germline V gene data show CDR1 as MNHEY and CDR2 as SMNVEV (reference sequence). The CDR3 sequence is CASTPGGRREAFF. The CDR3 coding sequence is TGTGCCAGCACCCCCGGAGGTCGCCGTGAAGCTTTCTTT.

This clonotype was counted between two and nine times. The rearrangement joins TRBV24-1 to TRBJ1-1; no definite D call. V was pared by 4 bases and J by 2 bases, with 7 bases between. The germline V gene encodes CDR1 KGHDR and CDR2 SFDVKD. The CDR3 is 13 residues long. The CDR3 DNA is TGTGCCACCAGTGAAGACTCCAACACTGAAGCTTTCTTT. Translated, it gives CATSEDSNTEAFF.

The rearrangement links TRBV30 to TRBJ2-2, with TRBD2 matching over 7 bases. With 5 bases clipped from V and 7 bases from J, the junction kept 13 bases outside the gene matches. The length of the CDR3 is 15 residues. Per germline, CDR1 GTSNPN and CDR2 SVGIG (reference sequence). The CDR3: CAWGGEGDKIGELFF. The DNA for the CDR3 is TGTGCCTGGGGGGGGGAAGGGGATAAGATCGGGGAGCTGTTTTTT.

This clonotype turned up a few times. J is TRBJ2-2 and V is TRBV7-9; D unclear. The CDR3 loop spans 13 amino acids. Germline CDR1 is SEHNR and CDR2 is FQNEAQ (reference sequence). Trimming shortened V by 2 bases and J by 6 bases, and 7 bases separated the two germline ends. Here the CDR3 reads CASSLRVSGELFF. CDR3 nucleotide sequence: TGTGCCAGCAGCTTAAGAGTATCCGGGGAGCTGTTTTTT. Supplemented by reference TRBV7-9 and TRBJ2-2, the full variable domain reads DTGVSQNPRHKITKRGQNVTFRCDPISEHNRLYWYRQTLGQGPEFLTYFQNEAQLEKSRLLSDRFSAERPKGSFSTLEIQRTEQGDSAMYLCASSLRVSGELFFGEGSRLTVL.

This clonotype has a handful of counts. The chain uses TRBV7-9 and TRBJ2-5; possible D gene TRBD1, 5 bases. The germline V gene encodes CDR1 SEHNR and CDR2 FQNEAQ (reference sequence). The CDR3 sequence is 15 residues long. With 7 bases removed from V and 2 bases from J, the gap between germline ends came to 17 bases. CDR3 sequence (DNA): TGTGCCAGCACCCAGCAGAGACAGATTCAAGAGACCCAGTACTTC. Encoded protein: CASTQQRQIQETQYF.

This clonotype was observed at least ten times. The gene calls are TRBV12-3 or TRBV12-4 and TRBJ2-3; 9 bases are shared with TRBD1. Trimming removed 5 bases from V and 2 bases from J; junction bases left unmatched: 14. This CDR3 has 18 residues. The CDR3 here is CASSPGTGMGFDTDTQYF. CDR3 nucleotide sequence: TGTGCCAGCAGTCCAGGGACAGGGATGGGGTTCGACACAGATACGCAGTATTTT.

The gene calls are TRBV27 and TRBJ2-2, with a weak D call TRBD2 (6 bases). CDR3 length: 17 amino acids. Germline loops: CDR1 MNHEY, CDR2 SMNVEV (reference sequence). Trimming pared 2 bases from V and 7 bases from J, leaving 20 bases between. CDR3 nucleotides: TGTGCCAGCAGTTTAAGATTCGGCTTGGGACTTGGCGGGGAGCTGTTTTTT. Translated: CASSLRFGLGLGGELFF.

The chain joins TRBV4-2 to TRBJ1-1; 9 positions match TRBD1. Germline V gene lookup returns CDR1 LGHNA and CDR2 YNFKEQ. CDR3 size: 14 residues. J gave up 3 bases and V 6 bases, and 5 bases lay outside the gene matches. Written as DNA, the CDR3 is TGTGCCAGCAGGTTACGGGACAGGGACACTGAAGCTTTCTTT. Translated, it gives CASRLRDRDTEAFF.

The chain has TRBV4-1 and TRBJ2-1; 7 positions agree with TRBD2. This CDR3 is built from 16 residues. Germline lookup yields CDR1 MGHRA and CDR2 YSYEKL. Trimming cost V 0 bases and J 0 bases; bases outside gene matches: 2. The CDR3 is CASSQETGGSYNEQFF. In DNA form, the CDR3 reads TGCGCCAGCAGCCAAGAAACGGGGGGCTCCTACAATGAGCAGTTCTTC.

The V call is TRBV11-2, the J call TRBJ1-5; D is perhaps TRBD1 (5 bases). Trimming left V 2 bases short and J 4 bases short, with 6 bases between. There are 13 residues in the CDR3. Germline V gives CDR1 SGHAT, CDR2 FQNNGV. The CDR3 protein is CASSLYRNQPQHF. DNA for the CDR3: TGTGCCAGCAGCTTATACAGGAATCAGCCCCAGCATTTT.

The gene calls are TRBV12-3 or TRBV12-4 and TRBJ2-3; TRBD1 might be the D (6 bases). The CDR3 is 16 amino acids. The germline V and J ends were trimmed by 5 bases and 6 bases, with 21 bases remaining between them. The CDR3 sequence is CASSPQQGVIGDTQYF. The DNA of the CDR3 is TGTGCCAGCAGTCCCCAACAGGGTGTGATTGGGGATACGCAGTATTTT.

V gene TRBV6-1 combines with J gene TRBJ2-7; TRBD1 matches 8 bases. Trimming at V came to 1 base and at J to 0 bases, leaving 8 bases not matched to a gene. This CDR3 region has 17 residues. In germline, CDR1 is MNHNS, CDR2 SASEGT. The CDR3 region is CASSEVGTGYNSYEQYF. The CDR3 DNA is TGTGCCAGCAGTGAAGTGGGGACAGGTTACAACTCCTACGAGCAGTACTTC.

The chain employs TRBV20-1 and TRBJ2-1, with D tentatively TRBD2 (7 bases). Germline V gene data show CDR1 as DFQATT and CDR2 as SNEGSKA (reference sequence). The germline V and J ends were trimmed by 3 bases and 8 bases, with 17 bases remaining between them. CDR3 length: 14 amino acids. Written as DNA, the CDR3 is TGCAGTGCTAGGTTGGGGGGGCTCGCGGATGAGCAGTTCTTC. The encoded protein is CSARLGGLADEQFF.

This clonotype was seen a few times. The V and J genes are TRBV11-2 and TRBJ2-5; D might be TRBD1 (5 bases). Per germline, CDR1 SGHAT and CDR2 FQNNGV. The V gene lost 2 bases and the J gene lost 5 bases, with 21 bases spanning the gap. CDR3 length equals 17 residues. CDR3 protein: CASSLSSLARRQETQYF. Here the CDR3 DNA reads TGTGCCAGCAGCTTATCCAGTCTGGCCAGAAGACAGGAGACCCAGTACTTC.

The chain joins TRBV7-2 to TRBJ1-1; D is ambiguous. Trimming pared 1 base from V and 1 base from J, leaving 7 bases between. The V gene's germline CDR1 is SGHTA and CDR2 FQGNSA. The CDR3 is 14 residues long. CDR3: CASSLVDANTEAFF. The CDR3 coding sequence is TGTGCCAGCAGCTTAGTTGATGCGAACACTGAAGCTTTCTTT. The variable domain in full, completed from reference TRBV7-2 and TRBJ1-1, reads GAGVSQSPSNKVTEKGKDVELRCDPISGHTALYWYRQSLGQGLEFLIYFQGNSAPDKSGLPSDRFSAERTGGSVSTLTIQRTQQEDSAVYLCASSLVDANTEAFFGQGTRLTVV.

In its sample, this clonotype was seen a few times. The chain combines TRBV7-9 with TRBJ2-1; unclear D gene. The CDR3 contains 17 residues. Germline V gene lookup returns CDR1 SEHNR and CDR2 FQNEAQ (reference sequence). V was clipped by 7 bases and J by 4 bases, with 23 bases between them. CDR3 loop: CASTHKQPGLLYNEQFF. The CDR3 coding sequence is TGTGCCAGCACCCATAAACAGCCCGGGTTGCTTTACAATGAGCAGTTCTTC.